The 21 T cell receptor beta chains reported below all come from one sample, sequenced in a study of long-term antiretroviral therapy in people with HIV (dated by TCRdb to the early 2020s). The immunoSEQ hsTCRB v3.0 assay was used at survey level resolution to sequence the TRB variable region. TCRdb took this table from immuneACCESS and kept in-frame rearrangements with V and J called. Such tables lack part of the clones; where checked against another copy, unresolved V genes explain under half of the gap, and the rest is unexplained. For this sample there are tens of thousands of clones; about nine tenths appear just once. Around 8% of the sample is in the top ten clones. The sample here was unsorted PBMCs, taken 3.2 years before starting antiretroviral therapy. The receptors stem from a man aged 45 to 65 with HIV.

The chain couples TRBV5-1 to TRBJ1-1, with D perhaps matching TRBD1 (6 bases). The CDR3 contains 14 residues. Germline CDR1 reads SGHRS; CDR2 reads YFSETQ. Trimming left V 0 bases short and J 4 bases short, with 10 bases between. For the CDR3, the DNA is TGCGCCAGCAGCTTGGGCGGGGGCGGCACTGAAGCTTTCTTT. Protein sequence: CASSLGGGGTEAFF.

The chain carries TRBV6-5 and TRBJ2-5; no definite D call. Germline V lookup: CDR1 MNHEY, CDR2 SVGAGI. V lost 0 bases and J lost 7, with 3 bases in between. CDR3 length: 11 amino acids. DNA of the CDR3: TGTGCCAGCAGTTACTCAGGGACCCAGTACTTC. It yields the protein CASSYSGTQYF.

This clone was seen only once. The V call is TRBV30, the J call TRBJ1-2; a possible D gene is TRBD1 (6 bases). CDR1 and CDR2 from the germline V gene are GTSNPN and SVGIG (reference sequence). Trimming shortened V by 4 bases and J by 4 bases, and 13 bases separated the two germline ends. This CDR3 has 13 amino acids. DNA for the CDR3: TGTGCCTGGACCCCTAGGACAGCCTATGGCTACACCTTC. It yields the protein CAWTPRTAYGYTF.

This chain joins TRBV6-5 and TRBJ1-1; D perhaps matches TRBD1 (6 bases). With 6 bases removed from V and 0 bases from J, the gap between germline ends came to 11 bases. Germline values: CDR1 MNHEY, CDR2 SVGAGI. This CDR3 has 14 amino acids. DNA of the CDR3: TGTGCCAGCAGCTTCGGACAGTTGAACACTGAAGCTTTCTTT. Residues: CASSFGQLNTEAFF.

The chain combines TRBV6-5 with TRBJ2-5; TRBD2 matches 8 bases. J gave up 5 bases and V 5 bases, and 7 bases lay outside the gene matches. This CDR3 contains 14 residues. In germline, CDR1 is MNHEY, CDR2 SVGAGI. The CDR3 sequence: CASSRAGAGETQYF. The CDR3 nucleotides are TGTGCCAGCAGTCGAGCGGGAGCGGGGGAGACCCAGTACTTC.

This rearrangement joins TRBV2 to TRBJ2-4; D not certain. CDR3 size: 13 residues. V was cut by 6 bases and J by 9 bases, with 15 bases left in between. Germline CDR1 and CDR2: SNHLY and FYNNEI. The CDR3 DNA follows: TGTGCCAGCAGCTCCGGGCCTTCGAGCATTCAGTACTTC. As protein: CASSSGPSSIQYF.

This rearrangement joins TRBV28 to TRBJ1-2, with a possible D match to TRBD1 (5 bases). V was shortened by 9 bases and J by 4 bases, with 27 bases between the two germline ends. The length of the CDR3 is 17 residues. Germline-derived CDR1 and CDR2 are MDHEN and SYDVKM. The CDR3 reads CASISLSPGSGGYGYTF. The CDR3 DNA sequence: TGTGCCAGTATCTCCCTCAGTCCGGGGTCTGGGGGCTATGGCTACACCTTC.

This clone has just a few counts. V and J are TRBV29-1 and TRBJ1-2, with 12 bases fitting TRBD1. Germline CDR1 and CDR2: SQVTM and ANQGSEA. V shed 6 bases, J shed 4 bases, and the junction held 6 bases outside the gene matches. This CDR3 is 14 amino acids long. CDR3 in amino acids: CSVDGGQGAYGYTF. The CDR3 DNA reads TGCAGCGTGGACGGGGGACAGGGGGCCTATGGCTACACCTTC.

The gene calls are TRBV7-3 and TRBJ2-7; D unclear. The CDR3 contains 13 residues. Trimming shortened V by 5 bases and J by 3 bases, and 11 bases separated the two germline ends. Germline V gene data show CDR1 as SGHTA and CDR2 as FQGTGA. The CDR3 DNA sequence: TGTGCCAGCAGCGAGGCGGTTGGCTACGAGCAGTACTTC. It yields the protein CASSEAVGYEQYF.

The J gene is TRBJ2-3, the V gene TRBV4-3; no definite D call. CDR1 and CDR2 (germline): LGHNA, YSLEER. V was trimmed by 0 bases and J by 9 bases, leaving 7 bases between them. The CDR3 covers 12 residues. CDR3 nucleotides: TGCGCCAGCAGCCAAGATAGAAGGACGCAGTATTTT. Translation gives CASSQDRRTQYF.

This clone was detected only once. The V gene is TRBV7-2, the J gene TRBJ2-3; 10 nucleotides match TRBD2. The CDR3 has 18 amino acids. V was clipped by 3 bases and J by 0 bases; unmatched bases: 9. Per germline, CDR1 SGHTA and CDR2 FQGNSA. Written as DNA, the CDR3 is TGTGCCAGCAGCTTGAAAACTAGCGGGACCCCTAGCACAGATACGCAGTATTTT. Amino acid sequence: CASSLKTSGTPSTDTQYF.

The CDR3 here is CASSLFGTGGGTEAFF. CDR3 DNA sequence: TGTGCCAGCAGTTTATTTGGGACAGGGGGCGGCACTGAAGCTTTCTTT. V is TRBV27 and J is TRBJ1-1; 12 bases map to TRBD1. Germline values: CDR1 MNHEY, CDR2 SMNVEV (reference sequence). The CDR3 extends over 16 amino acids. V shed 1 base and J 4 bases; nucleotides not matched to a gene: 4.

The gene calls are TRBV11-2 and TRBJ2-3; 11 bases match TRBD2. Germline lookup yields CDR1 SGHAT and CDR2 FQNNGV. The CDR3 sequence is 16 residues long. V dropped 2 bases and J dropped 4; count of bases not matched to a gene: 5. The CDR3 DNA is TGTGCCAGCAGCTTAAGACTAGCGGGAAGGCCAGATACGCAGTATTTT. It translates to CASSLRLAGRPDTQYF.

The rearrangement links TRBV5-8 to TRBJ1-5; D is ambiguous. Germline CDR1 is SGHTS and CDR2 is YDEGEE. The V and J ends lost 4 bases and 4 bases respectively, with 12 bases between them. The CDR3 sequence is 14 residues long. CDR3: CASSPRPDNQPQHF. The DNA for the CDR3 is TGTGCCAGCAGCCCTCGGCCAGATAATCAGCCCCAGCATTTT. Filled out from reference TRBV5-8 and TRBJ1-5, the complete variable domain reads EAGVTQSPTHLIKTRGQQATLRCSPISGHTSVYWYQQALGLGLQFLLWYDEGEERNRGNFPPRFSGRQFPNYSSELNVNALELEDSALYLCASSPRPDNQPQHFGDGTRLSIL.

The chain joins TRBV13 to TRBJ2-7; 12 bases agree with TRBD1. The CDR3 runs to 14 residues. The germline V gene encodes CDR1 PRHDT and CDR2 FYEKMQ (reference sequence). The ends lost 5 bases at V and 6 bases at J; junction bases unmatched: 5. As DNA, the CDR3 is TGTGCCAGCAGCCAATGGGACAGGGGGCGCGAGCAGTACTTC. It codes for CASSQWDRGREQYF.

The chain couples TRBV6-1 to TRBJ1-4, with TRBD1 as a possible D gene (5 bases). CDR3 length: 11 residues. Trimming cost V 11 bases and J 11 bases, with 15 bases left between them. CDR1 MNHNS and CDR2 SASEGT come from the germline V gene. The CDR3, as DNA: TGTGCCGTCGGAGGGGAGGGCAAACTGTTTTTT. It yields the protein CAVGGEGKLFF.

V gene TRBV5-8 combines with J gene TRBJ1-1; perhaps TRBD1 as D (5 bases). The length of the CDR3 is 15 residues. Per germline, CDR1 SGHTS and CDR2 YDEGEE. Trimming took off 2 bases at V and 4 bases at J, with 15 bases between the two ends. CDR3 nucleotides: TGTGCCAGCAGCTTCGGGGAGGGGCGCGGCACTGAAGCTTTCTTT. It is translated as CASSFGEGRGTEAFF.

The chain joins TRBV19 to TRBJ2-7, with 7 bases fitting TRBD1. J lost 3 bases, V lost 4 bases, and 6 bases had no gene match. CDR1 LNHDA and CDR2 SQIVND come from the germline V gene (reference sequence). CDR3 size: 14 residues. CDR3 sequence reads: CASSRTGEGYEQYF. CDR3 nucleotide sequence: TGTGCCAGTAGTAGAACAGGGGAAGGCTACGAGCAGTACTTC.

CDR3 in amino acids: CASSLEGYGYTF. CDR3 coding DNA: TGTGCCAGCAGCTTGGAGGGATACGGCTACACCTTC. The V gene is TRBV5-5, the J gene TRBJ1-2, with D uncertain. The germline V and J ends were trimmed by 0 bases and 8 bases, with 8 bases remaining between them. Per the germline V gene, CDR1 is SGHKS and CDR2 is YYEKEE (reference sequence). The CDR3 is 12 amino acids. Full variable domain (missing parts from reference TRBV5-5 and TRBJ1-2): DAGVTQSPTHLIKTRGQQVTLRCSPISGHKSVSWYQQVLGQGPQFIFQYYEKEERGRGNFPDRFSARQFPNYSSELNVNALLLGDSALYLCASSLEGYGYTFGSGTRLTVV.

The chain has TRBV28 and TRBJ1-5; 8 bases map to TRBD1. After removal of 4 bases from V and 0 bases from J, the junction contained 2 bases not matched to a gene. Germline V gives CDR1 MDHEN, CDR2 SYDVKM. CDR3 length: 15 residues. The CDR3 region is CASSWTGYSNQPQHF. The CDR3 nucleotides read TGTGCCAGCAGTTGGACAGGGTATAGCAATCAGCCCCAGCATTTT.

The chain recombines TRBV6-5 with TRBJ1-5, with TRBD1 identical over 8 bases. CDR1 MNHEY and CDR2 SVGAGI come from the germline V gene. The CDR3 sequence is 15 residues long. V dropped 5 bases and J dropped 1; count of bases not matched to a gene: 4. The chain's CDR3 is CASSNRGTSNQPQHF. CDR3 DNA sequence: TGTGCCAGCAGTAACAGGGGGACGAGCAATCAGCCCCAGCATTTT.